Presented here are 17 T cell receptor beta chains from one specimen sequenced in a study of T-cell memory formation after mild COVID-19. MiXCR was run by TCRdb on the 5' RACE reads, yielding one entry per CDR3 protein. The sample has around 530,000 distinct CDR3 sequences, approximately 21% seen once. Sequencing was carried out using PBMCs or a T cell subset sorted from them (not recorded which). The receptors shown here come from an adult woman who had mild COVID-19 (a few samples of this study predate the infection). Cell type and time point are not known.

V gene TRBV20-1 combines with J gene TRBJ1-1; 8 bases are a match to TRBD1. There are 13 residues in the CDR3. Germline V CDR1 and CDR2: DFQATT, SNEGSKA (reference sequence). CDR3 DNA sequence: TGCAGGATCTTGCAGGGGGCGTCCTCTGAAGCTTTCTTT. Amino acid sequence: CRILQGASSEAFF.

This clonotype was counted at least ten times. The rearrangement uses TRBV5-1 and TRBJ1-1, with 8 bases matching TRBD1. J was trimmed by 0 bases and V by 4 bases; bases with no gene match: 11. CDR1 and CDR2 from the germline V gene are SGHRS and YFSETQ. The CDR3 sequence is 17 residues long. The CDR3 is CASSPGQGAGMNTEAFF. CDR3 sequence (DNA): TGCGCCAGCAGCCCCGGGCAGGGGGCCGGGATGAACACTGAAGCTTTCTTT.

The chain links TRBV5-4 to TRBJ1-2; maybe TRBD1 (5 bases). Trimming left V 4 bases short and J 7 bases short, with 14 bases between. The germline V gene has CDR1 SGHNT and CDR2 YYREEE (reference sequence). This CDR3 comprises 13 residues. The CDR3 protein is CASSPDGGSGYTF. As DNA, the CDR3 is TGTGCCAGCAGCCCGGACGGGGGTTCTGGCTACACCTTC.

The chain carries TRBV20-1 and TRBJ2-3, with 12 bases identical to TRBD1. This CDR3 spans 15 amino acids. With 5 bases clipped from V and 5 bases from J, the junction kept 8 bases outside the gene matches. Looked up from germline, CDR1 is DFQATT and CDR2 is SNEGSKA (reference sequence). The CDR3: CSASPGTGGIDTQYF. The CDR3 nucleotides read TGCAGTGCTTCCCCCGGGACAGGGGGCATAGATACGCAGTATTTT.

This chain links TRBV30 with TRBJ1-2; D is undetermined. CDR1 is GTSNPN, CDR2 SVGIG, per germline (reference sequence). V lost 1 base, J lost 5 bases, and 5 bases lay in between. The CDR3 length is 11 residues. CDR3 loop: CAWSGEYGYTF. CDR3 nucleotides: TGTGCCTGGAGTGGGGAGTATGGCTACACCTTC.

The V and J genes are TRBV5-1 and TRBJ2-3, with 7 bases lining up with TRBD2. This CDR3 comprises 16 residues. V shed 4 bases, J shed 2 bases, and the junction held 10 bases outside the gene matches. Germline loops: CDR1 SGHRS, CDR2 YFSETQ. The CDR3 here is CASSQTSGVATDTQYF. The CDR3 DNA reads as TGCGCCAGCAGCCAAACGAGCGGGGTAGCCACAGATACGCAGTATTTT.

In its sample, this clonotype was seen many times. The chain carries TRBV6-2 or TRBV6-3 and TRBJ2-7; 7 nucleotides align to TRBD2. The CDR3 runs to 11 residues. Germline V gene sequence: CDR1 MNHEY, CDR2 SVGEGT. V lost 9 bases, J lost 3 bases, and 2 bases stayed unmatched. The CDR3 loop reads CASGLVYEQYF. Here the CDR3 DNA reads TGTGCCAGTGGACTAGTCTACGAGCAGTACTTC.

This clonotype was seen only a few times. In DNA, the CDR3 is TGCAGTGCTACCCTAGAAGGTCTGGGCGACGGCGGTAGCTCTGGAAACACCATATATTTT. Amino acids: CSATLEGLGDGGSSGNTIYF. The chain is built from TRBV20-1 and TRBJ1-3; D gene unclear. Trimming took 4 bases from V and 0 from J, leaving 28 bases between them. Germline-derived CDR1 and CDR2 are DFQATT and SNEGSKA (reference sequence). The CDR3 has 20 amino acids.

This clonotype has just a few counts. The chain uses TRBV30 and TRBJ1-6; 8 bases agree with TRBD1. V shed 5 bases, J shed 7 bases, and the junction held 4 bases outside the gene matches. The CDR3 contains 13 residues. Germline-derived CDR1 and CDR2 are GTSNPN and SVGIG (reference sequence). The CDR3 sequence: CAWWTGTNSPLHF. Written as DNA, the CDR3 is TGTGCCTGGTGGACAGGGACCAATTCACCCCTCCACTTT. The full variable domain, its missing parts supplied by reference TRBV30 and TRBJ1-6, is SQTIHQWPATLVQPVGSPLSLECTVEGTSNPNLYWYRQAAGRGLQLLFYSVGIGQISSEVPQNLSASRPQDRQFILSSKKLLLSDSGFYLCAWWTGTNSPLHFGNGTRLTVT.

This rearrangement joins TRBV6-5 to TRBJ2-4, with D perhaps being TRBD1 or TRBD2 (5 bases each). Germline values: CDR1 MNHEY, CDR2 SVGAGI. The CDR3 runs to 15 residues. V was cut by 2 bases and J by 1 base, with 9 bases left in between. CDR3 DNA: TGTGCCAGCAGTTACGGGGGAGTCGCCAAAAACATTCAGTACTTC. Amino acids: CASSYGGVAKNIQYF.

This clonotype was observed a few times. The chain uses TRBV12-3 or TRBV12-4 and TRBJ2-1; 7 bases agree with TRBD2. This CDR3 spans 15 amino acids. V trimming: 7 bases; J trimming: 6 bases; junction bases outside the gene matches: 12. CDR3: CASIPGLGEFNEQFF. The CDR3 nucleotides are TGTGCCAGCATTCCCGGACTAGGGGAGTTCAATGAGCAGTTCTTC.

CDR3 bases: TGTGCCAGCAGAGGACTAGCGGGGGGACCTGGGGCCAACGTCCTGACTTTC. Encoded protein: CASRGLAGGPGANVLTF. The gene calls are TRBV7-6 and TRBJ2-6; 14 bases are a match to TRBD2. The CDR3 contains 17 residues. From germline, CDR1 is SGHVS and CDR2 FNYEAQ. Trimming cost V 6 bases and J 2 bases; bases outside gene matches: 3.

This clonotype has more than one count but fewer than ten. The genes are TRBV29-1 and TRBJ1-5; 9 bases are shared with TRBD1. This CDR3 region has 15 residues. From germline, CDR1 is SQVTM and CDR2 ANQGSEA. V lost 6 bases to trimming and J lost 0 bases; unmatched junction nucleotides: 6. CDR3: CSVGTGSSSNQPQHF. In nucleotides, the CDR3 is TGCAGCGTGGGGACAGGGAGCTCTAGCAATCAGCCCCAGCATTTT. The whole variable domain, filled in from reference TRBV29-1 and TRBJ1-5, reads SAVISQKPSRDICQRGTSLTIQCQVDSQVTMMFWYRQQPGQSLTLIATANQGSEATYESGFVIDKFPISRPNLTFSTLTVSNMSPEDSSIYLCSVGTGSSSNQPQHFGDGTRLSIL.

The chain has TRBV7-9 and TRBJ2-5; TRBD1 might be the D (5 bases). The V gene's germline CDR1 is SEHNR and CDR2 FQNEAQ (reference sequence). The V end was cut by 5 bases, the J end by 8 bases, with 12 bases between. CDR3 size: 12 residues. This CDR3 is CASSREGATQYF. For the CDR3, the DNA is TGTGCCAGCAGCAGGGAAGGGGCCACCCAGTACTTC.

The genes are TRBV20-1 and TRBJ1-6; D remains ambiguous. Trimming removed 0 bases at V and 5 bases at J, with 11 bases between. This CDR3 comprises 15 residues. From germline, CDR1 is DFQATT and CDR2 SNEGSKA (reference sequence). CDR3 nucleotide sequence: TGCAGTGCTAGAGAACGAGTAGGGAATAATTCACCCCTCCACTTT. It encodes CSARERVGNNSPLHF.

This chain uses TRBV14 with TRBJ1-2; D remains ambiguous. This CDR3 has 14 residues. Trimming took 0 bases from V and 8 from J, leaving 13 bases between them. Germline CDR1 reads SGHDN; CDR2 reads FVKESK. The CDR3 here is CASSQDRGLTGYTF. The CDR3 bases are TGTGCCAGCAGCCAAGATCGAGGGCTTACCGGCTACACCTTC. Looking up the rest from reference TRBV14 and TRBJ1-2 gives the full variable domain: EAGVTQFPSHSVIEKGQTVTLRCDPISGHDNLYWYRRVMGKEIKFLLHFVKESKQDESGMPNNRFLAERTGGTYSTLKVQPAELEDSGVYFCASSQDRGLTGYTFGSGTRLTVV.

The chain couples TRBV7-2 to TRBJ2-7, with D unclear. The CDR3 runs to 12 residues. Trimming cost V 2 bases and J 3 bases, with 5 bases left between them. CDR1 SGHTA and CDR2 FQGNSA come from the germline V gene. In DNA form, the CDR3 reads TGTGCCAGCAGCTTACGGATCTACGAGCAGTACTTC. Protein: CASSLRIYEQYF.